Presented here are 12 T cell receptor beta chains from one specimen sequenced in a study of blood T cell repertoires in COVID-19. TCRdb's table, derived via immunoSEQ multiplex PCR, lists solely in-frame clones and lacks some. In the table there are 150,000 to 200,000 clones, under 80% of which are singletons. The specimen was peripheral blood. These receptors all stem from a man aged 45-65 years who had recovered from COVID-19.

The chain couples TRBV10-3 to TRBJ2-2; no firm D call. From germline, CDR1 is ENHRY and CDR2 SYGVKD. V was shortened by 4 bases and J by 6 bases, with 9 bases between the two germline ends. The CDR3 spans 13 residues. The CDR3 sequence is CAISAPGSGELFF. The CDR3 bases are TGTGCCATCAGTGCCCCAGGCTCCGGGGAGCTGTTTTTT.

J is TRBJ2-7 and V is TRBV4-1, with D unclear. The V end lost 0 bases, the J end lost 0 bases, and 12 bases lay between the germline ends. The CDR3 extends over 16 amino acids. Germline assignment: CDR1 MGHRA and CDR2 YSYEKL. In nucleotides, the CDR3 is TGCGCCAGCAGCCAAGATGGCATCAGAGGCTCCTACGAGCAGTACTTC. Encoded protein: CASSQDGIRGSYEQYF.

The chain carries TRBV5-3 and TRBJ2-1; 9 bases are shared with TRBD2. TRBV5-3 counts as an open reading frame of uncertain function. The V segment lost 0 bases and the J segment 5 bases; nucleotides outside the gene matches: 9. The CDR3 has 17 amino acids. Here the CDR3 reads CARSLGLAVANNNEQFF. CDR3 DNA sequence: TGTGCCAGAAGCTTGGGACTAGCGGTAGCCAACAACAATGAGCAGTTCTTC.

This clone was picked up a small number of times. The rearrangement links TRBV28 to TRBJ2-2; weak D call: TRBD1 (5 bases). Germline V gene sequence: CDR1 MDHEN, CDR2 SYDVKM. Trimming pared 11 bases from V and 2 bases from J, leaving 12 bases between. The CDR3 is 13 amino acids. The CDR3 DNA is TGTGCCGGGGCAGAGACCAACACCGGGGAGCTGTTTTTT. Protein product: CAGAETNTGELFF.

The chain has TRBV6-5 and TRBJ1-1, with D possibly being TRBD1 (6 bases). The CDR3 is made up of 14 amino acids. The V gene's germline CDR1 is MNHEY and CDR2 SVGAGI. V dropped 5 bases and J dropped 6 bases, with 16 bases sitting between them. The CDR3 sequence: CASSTQGKGPEAFF. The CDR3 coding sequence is TGTGCCAGCAGTACACAGGGTAAGGGACCTGAAGCTTTCTTT.

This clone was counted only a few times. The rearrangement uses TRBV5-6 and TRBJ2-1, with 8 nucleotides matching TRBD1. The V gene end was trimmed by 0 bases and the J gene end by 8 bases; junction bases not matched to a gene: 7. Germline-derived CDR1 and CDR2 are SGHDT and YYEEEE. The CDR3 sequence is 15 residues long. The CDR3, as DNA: TGTGCCAGCAGCTTGGGAAGGACAGGGATGGATGAGCAGTTCTTC. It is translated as CASSLGRTGMDEQFF. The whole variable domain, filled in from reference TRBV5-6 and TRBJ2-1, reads DAGVTQSPTHLIKTRGQQVTLRCSPKSGHDTVSWYQQALGQGPQFIFQYYEEEERQRGNFPDRFSGHQFPNYSSELNVNALLLGDSALYLCASSLGRTGMDEQFFGPGTRLTVL.

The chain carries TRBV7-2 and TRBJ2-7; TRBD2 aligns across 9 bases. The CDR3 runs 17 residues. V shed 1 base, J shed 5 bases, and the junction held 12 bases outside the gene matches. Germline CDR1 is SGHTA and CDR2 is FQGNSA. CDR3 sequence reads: CASSLEAASGTVDEQYF. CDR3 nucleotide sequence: TGTGCCAGCAGCTTAGAGGCGGCTAGCGGGACGGTGGACGAGCAGTACTTC. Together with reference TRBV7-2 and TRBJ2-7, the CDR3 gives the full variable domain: GAGVSQSPSNKVTEKGKDVELRCDPISGHTALYWYRQSLGQGLEFLIYFQGNSAPDKSGLPSDRFSAERTGGSVSTLTIQRTQQEDSAVYLCASSLEAASGTVDEQYFGPGTRLTVT.

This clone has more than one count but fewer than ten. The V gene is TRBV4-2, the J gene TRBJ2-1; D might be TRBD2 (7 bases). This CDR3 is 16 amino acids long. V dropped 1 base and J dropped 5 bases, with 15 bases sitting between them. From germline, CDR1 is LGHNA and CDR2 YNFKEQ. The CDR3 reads CASSQVEGGLNNEQFF. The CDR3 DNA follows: TGTGCCAGCAGCCAAGTGGAGGGGGGACTAAACAATGAGCAGTTCTTC.

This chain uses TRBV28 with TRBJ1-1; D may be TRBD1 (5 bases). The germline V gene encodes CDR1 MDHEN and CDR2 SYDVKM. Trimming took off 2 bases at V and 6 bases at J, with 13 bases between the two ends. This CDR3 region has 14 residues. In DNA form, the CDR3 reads TGTGCCAGCAGTTTAGGACCCAGGGTCCCTGAAGCTTTCTTT. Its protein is CASSLGPRVPEAFF. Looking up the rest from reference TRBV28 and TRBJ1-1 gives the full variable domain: DVKVTQSSRYLVKRTGEKVFLECVQDMDHENMFWYRQDPGLGLRLIYFSYDVKMKEKGDIPEGYSVSREKKERFSLILESASTNQTSMYLCASSLGPRVPEAFFGQGTRLTVV.

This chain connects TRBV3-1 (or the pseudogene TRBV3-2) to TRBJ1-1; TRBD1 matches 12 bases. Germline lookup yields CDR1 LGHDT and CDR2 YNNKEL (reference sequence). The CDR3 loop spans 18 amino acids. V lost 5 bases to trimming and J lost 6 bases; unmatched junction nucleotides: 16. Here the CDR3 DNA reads TGTGCCAGCAGCGAACATACCGGGACAGGGGGCTGGTCGGCTGAAGCTTTCTTT. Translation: CASSEHTGTGGWSAEAFF.

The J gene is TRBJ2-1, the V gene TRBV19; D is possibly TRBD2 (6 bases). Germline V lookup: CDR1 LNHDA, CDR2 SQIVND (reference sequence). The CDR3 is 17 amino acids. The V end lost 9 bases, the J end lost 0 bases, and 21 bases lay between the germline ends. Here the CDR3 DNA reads TGTGCCAGCAGACCCGCACCGGGACTTAGCTCCTACAATGAGCAGTTCTTC. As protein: CASRPAPGLSSYNEQFF.

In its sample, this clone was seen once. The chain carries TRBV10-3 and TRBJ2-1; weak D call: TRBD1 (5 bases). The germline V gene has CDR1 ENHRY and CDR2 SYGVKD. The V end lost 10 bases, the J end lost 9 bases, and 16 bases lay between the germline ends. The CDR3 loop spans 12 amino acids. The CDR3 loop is CATALGEGEQFF. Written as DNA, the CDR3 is TGTGCCACCGCCTTAGGGGAAGGTGAGCAGTTCTTC.